What follows are 16 T cell receptor beta chains derived from one specimen sequenced in a study of Tregs in tolerant kidney transplant recipients. Profiled with immunoSEQ multiplex PCR; TCRdb holds only in-frame clones, not every one. The table records about 94,000 clones, approximately 93% of them present only once. Specimen: CD4+ T cells from blood, collected before the transplant. Source of these receptors: a human donor who received a combined kidney and bone marrow transplant.

The chain uses TRBV11-1 and TRBJ2-7; D is unclear. The V end was cut by 1 base, the J end by 3 bases, with 16 bases between. CDR1 is SGHAT and CDR2 is FQDESV in the germline V gene (reference sequence). The CDR3 runs to 16 residues. In nucleotides, the CDR3 is TGTGCCAGCAGCTTAGAAGTCTCCCGAGTTAACTACGAGCAGTACTTC. Encoded protein: CASSLEVSRVNYEQYF.

The chain combines TRBV10-3 with TRBJ1-1; no clear D. This CDR3 has 13 residues. Per the germline V gene, CDR1 is ENHRY and CDR2 is SYGVKD. V was cut by 4 bases and J by 2 bases, with 8 bases left in between. This CDR3 is CAISGVANTEAFF. CDR3 bases: TGTGCCATCAGTGGGGTAGCAAACACTGAAGCTTTCTTT.

The chain carries TRBV30 and TRBJ1-6; perhaps TRBD1 as D (6 bases). The V and J ends lost 2 bases and 13 bases respectively, with 15 bases between them. Looked up from germline, CDR1 is GTSNPN and CDR2 is SVGIG (reference sequence). The CDR3 is 13 amino acids. The CDR3 sequence: CAWSPRTVSPLHF. The CDR3 DNA reads as TGTGCCTGGAGTCCTCGGACAGTTTCGCCCCTCCACTTT.

This rearrangement joins TRBV9 to TRBJ2-3; TRBD1 agrees at 10 bases. The CDR3 contains 16 residues. The J segment lost 6 bases and the V segment lost 4 bases, leaving 11 bases of the junction unmatched. Germline CDR1 SGDLS, CDR2 YYNGEE. Here the CDR3 DNA reads TGTGCCAGCAGCTTACGGCAAGGACAGGGGGTGGATACGCAGTATTTT. Translated: CASSLRQGQGVDTQYF.

The rearrangement joins TRBV4-2 to TRBJ2-2, with a tentative D call TRBD1 (6 bases). The germline CDR1 and CDR2 sequences are LGHNA and YNFKEQ. The CDR3 is made up of 16 amino acids. Trimming stripped 1 base from V and 2 bases from J, with 11 bases between. CDR3 nucleotide sequence: TGTGCCAGCAGCCAAGTTCAGACAGGAAACACCGGGGAGCTGTTTTTT. Protein sequence: CASSQVQTGNTGELFF.

The chain joins TRBV5-8 to TRBJ2-2; 8 nucleotides agree with TRBD2. The V gene end was trimmed by 3 bases and the J gene end by 6 bases; junction bases not matched to a gene: 4. This CDR3 has 14 residues. CDR1 is SGHTS, CDR2 YDEGEE, per germline. CDR3 region: CASSWPGGPGELFF. The DNA of the CDR3 is TGTGCCAGCAGCTGGCCGGGGGGGCCCGGGGAGCTGTTTTTT.

The chain combines TRBV11-3 with TRBJ1-1; D is undetermined. With 3 bases removed from V and 1 base from J, the gap between germline ends came to 12 bases. CDR3 size: 15 residues. Germline values: CDR1 SGHNT, CDR2 YENEEA. DNA of the CDR3: TGTGCCAGCAGCTTTCCCTCCAACAGGAACACTGAAGCTTTCTTT. Amino acids: CASSFPSNRNTEAFF.

V is TRBV29-1 and J is TRBJ1-5; D is ambiguous. The CDR3 consists of 14 residues. Trimming removed 7 bases from V and 0 bases from J, with 13 bases in between. Germline-derived CDR1 and CDR2 are SQVTM and ANQGSEA. As DNA, the CDR3 is TGCAGCGCCTTGACCGGGTATAGCAATCAGCCCCAGCATTTT. This codes for CSALTGYSNQPQHF.

For this clone: A read error may produce the germline difference seen at one junction end. Additional DNA sequences in this sample encode the identical CDR3. The chain uses TRBV5-1 and TRBJ1-6, with 8 bases matching TRBD1. Germline CDR1 is SGHRS and CDR2 is YFSETQ. The CDR3 has 19 residues. The CDR3 DNA reads as TGCGCCAGCAAATTCCGGACAGGGATCGTAGGCTCCTATAATTCCCCCCTCCACTTT. Amino acid sequence: CASKFRTGIVGSYNSPLHF.

The rearrangement uses TRBV5-5 and TRBJ1-4; 9 bases agree with TRBD1. Germline values: CDR1 SGHKS, CDR2 YYEKEE (reference sequence). V was pared by 4 bases and J by 4 bases, with 8 bases of the junction left unmatched. The CDR3 is 16 residues long. As DNA, the CDR3 is TGTGCCAGCAGCCCTACAGGGGGCCGGAATAATGAAAAACTGTTTTTT. Protein sequence: CASSPTGGRNNEKLFF.

The chain recombines TRBV7-2 with TRBJ2-1; D may be TRBD2 (6 bases). The V gene's germline CDR1 is SGHTA and CDR2 FQGNSA. The CDR3 consists of 14 residues. The V end was cut by 1 base, the J end by 10 bases, with 14 bases between. The CDR3 region is CASSLVLVAGEQFF. CDR3 nucleotide sequence: TGTGCCAGCAGCTTAGTTCTGGTGGCGGGGGAGCAGTTCTTC. The variable domain in full, with the rest retrieved from reference TRBV7-2 and TRBJ2-1, is GAGVSQSPSNKVTEKGKDVELRCDPISGHTALYWYRQSLGQGLEFLIYFQGNSAPDKSGLPSDRFSAERTGGSVSTLTIQRTQQEDSAVYLCASSLVLVAGEQFFGPGTRLTVL.

The chain joins TRBV7-9 to TRBJ1-1; D unclear. The germline V gene encodes CDR1 SEHNR and CDR2 FQNEAQ (reference sequence). The ends were cut back, 1 base at V and 1 base at J, with 4 bases in the middle. This CDR3 is built from 13 residues. CDR3 DNA: TGTGCCAGCAGCTTAGAACAGAACACTGAAGCTTTCTTT. The encoded protein is CASSLEQNTEAFF.

The chain carries TRBV10-3 and TRBJ1-2; D unclear. This CDR3 is built from 12 residues. Germline lookup yields CDR1 ENHRY and CDR2 SYGVKD. V dropped 2 bases and J dropped 8 bases, with 9 bases sitting between them. Here the CDR3 DNA reads TGTGCCATCAGTGAGGCCAACGAGGGCTACACCTTC. Protein sequence: CAISEANEGYTF.

The CDR3: CASSPGLASSYEQYF. CDR3 bases: TGTGCCAGCAGTCCAGGACTAGCGAGCTCCTACGAGCAGTACTTC. This chain connects TRBV27 to TRBJ2-7, with 9 nucleotides matching TRBD2. The CDR3 sequence is 15 residues long. The ends lost 5 bases at V and 0 bases at J; junction bases unmatched: 5. Germline V gene lookup returns CDR1 MNHEY and CDR2 SMNVEV (reference sequence).

This chain uses TRBV2 with TRBJ2-6; weak D call: TRBD1 (6 bases). The CDR3 runs 19 residues. Germline V gene data show CDR1 as SNHLY and CDR2 as FYNNEI. V lost 9 bases and J 1 base, leaving 25 bases between the germline ends. CDR3 loop: CARQGGSRSLLSGANVLTF. CDR3 nucleotides: TGTGCCAGACAGGGCGGCTCGCGCTCACTCCTTTCTGGGGCCAACGTCCTGACTTTC. Full variable domain (outside the CDR3, taken from reference TRBV2 and TRBJ2-6): EPEVTQTPSHQVTQMGQEVILRCVPISNHLYFYWYRQILGQKVEFLVSFYNNEISEKSEIFDDQFSVERPDGSNFTLKIRSTKLEDSAMYFCARQGGSRSLLSGANVLTFGAGSRLTVL.

The J gene is TRBJ1-2, the V gene TRBV19, with TRBD1 matching 9 bases. Germline V gives CDR1 LNHDA, CDR2 SQIVND (reference sequence). The CDR3 extends over 15 amino acids. J lost 4 bases, V lost 1 base, and 4 bases had no gene match. CDR3 nucleotides: TGTGCCAGTAGTATAGCCGACAGGGGGGGCTATGGCTACACCTTC. Translation: CASSIADRGGYGYTF.